The 8 T cell receptor beta chains below all came from one sample that was sequenced in a study of CD8+ T cells in alopecia areata. Treatment defined: oral pan-JAK inhibitor, 5-10 mg twice daily. cDNA prepared by RNA extraction and subsequent reverse transcription served as the template for sequencing. Repertoires were generated with immunoSEQ multiplex PCR, while TCRdb's copy carries only in-frame clones and drops some. The data show 120,000 or so clones, under 65% seen once. Specimen: CD4+ T cells sorted from blood, collected at week 4, from a patient treated with tofacitinib. These TCRs come from a human donor with alopecia areata.

This chain uses TRBV4-2 with TRBJ1-6; possibly TRBD1 for D (5 bases). The ends were cut back, 1 base at V and 7 bases at J, with 8 bases in the middle. Germline V lookup: CDR1 LGHNA, CDR2 YNFKEQ. The CDR3 length is 14 residues. This CDR3 reads CASSQVTENSPLHF. The CDR3, as DNA: TGTGCCAGCAGCCAAGTGACAGAAAATTCACCCCTCCACTTT.

The rearrangement links TRBV18 to TRBJ2-7, with TRBD1 matching 7 bases. V shed 2 bases and J 6 bases; nucleotides not matched to a gene: 7. This CDR3 spans 14 amino acids. Germline loops: CDR1 KGHSH, CDR2 LQKENI. The CDR3 sequence is CASSPSEGASEQYF. CDR3 coding DNA: TGTGCCAGCTCACCAAGCGAGGGGGCCTCCGAGCAGTACTTC.

V gene TRBV9 combines with J gene TRBJ2-3; a weak D match, TRBD2 (5 bases). CDR1 is SGDLS, CDR2 YYNGEE, per germline. The CDR3 has 13 residues. The ends were cut back, 3 bases at V and 9 bases at J, with 14 bases in the middle. The CDR3 sequence: CASSGVEGATQYF. CDR3 DNA sequence: TGTGCCAGCAGCGGAGTCGAGGGAGCGACGCAGTATTTT. The complete variable domain, with remaining parts taken from reference TRBV9 and TRBJ2-3, reads DSGVTQTPKHLITATGQRVTLRCSPRSGDLSVYWYQQSLDQGLQFLIQYYNGEERAKGNILERFSAQQFPDLHSELNLSSLELGDSALYFCASSGVEGATQYFGPGTRLTVL.

J is TRBJ2-1 and V is TRBV30, with TRBD2 matching over 8 bases. J gave up 6 bases and V 2 bases, and 9 bases lay outside the gene matches. Germline loops: CDR1 GTSNPN, CDR2 SVGIG (reference sequence). The CDR3 has 15 amino acids. For the CDR3, the DNA is TGTGCCTGGAGTAGGGGGAGCGGGAGACCCAATGAGCAGTTCTTC. Encoded protein: CAWSRGSGRPNEQFF. The complete variable domain, with remaining parts taken from reference TRBV30 and TRBJ2-1, reads SQTIHQWPATLVQPVGSPLSLECTVEGTSNPNLYWYRQAAGRGLQLLFYSVGIGQISSEVPQNLSASRPQDRQFILSSKKLLLSDSGFYLCAWSRGSGRPNEQFFGPGTRLTVL.

The chain combines TRBV11-2 with TRBJ2-5; 12 bases fit TRBD1. CDR3 size: 17 residues. V gave up 1 base and J gave up 4 bases; unmatched junction bases: 7. The V gene's germline CDR1 is SGHAT and CDR2 FQNNGV. The CDR3: CASSLVPPGQGAETQYF. CDR3 DNA sequence: TGTGCCAGCAGCTTAGTTCCCCCGGGACAGGGGGCAGAGACCCAGTACTTC. Variable domain in full (rest from reference TRBV11-2 and TRBJ2-5): EAGVAQSPRYKIIEKRQSVAFWCNPISGHATLYWYQQILGQGPKLLIQFQNNGVVDDSQLPKDRFSAERLKGVDSTLKIQPAKLEDSAVYLCASSLVPPGQGAETQYFGPGTRLLVL.

This clone was seen more than once but under ten times. The chain combines TRBV7-9 with TRBJ2-3; 10 nucleotides align to TRBD1. The trim removed 0 bases at V and 6 bases at J, leaving 9 bases unmatched. The CDR3 has 17 amino acids. The germline CDR1 and CDR2 sequences are SEHNR and FQNEAQ (reference sequence). CDR3 coding DNA: TGTGCCAGCAGCTTAGCTACCTCCGGGACAGGGGATGATACGCAGTATTTT. Amino acids: CASSLATSGTGDDTQYF.

The chain employs TRBV5-1 and TRBJ2-6, with D perhaps matching TRBD1 (5 bases). The CDR3 loop spans 15 amino acids. The V gene lost 4 bases and the J gene lost 4 bases, with 12 bases spanning the gap. The germline V gene has CDR1 SGHRS and CDR2 YFSETQ. The DNA for the CDR3 is TGCGCCAGCAGCGACGAAGGGGTAGGGGCCAACGTCCTGACTTTC. This translates into CASSDEGVGANVLTF.

This rearrangement joins TRBV7-2 to TRBJ1-6; D not resolved. The CDR3 is 14 residues long. Per germline, CDR1 SGHTA and CDR2 FQGNSA. Trimming left V 4 bases short and J 7 bases short, with 11 bases between. The CDR3 protein is CASSYTSGNSPLHF. In DNA form, the CDR3 reads TGTGCCAGCAGCTATACATCGGGGAATTCACCCCTCCACTTT.